Listed below are T cell receptor beta chains from one sample, sequenced in a study of beta chain features in type 1 diabetes. TCRdb's table, derived via immunoSEQ multiplex PCR, lists solely in-frame clones and lacks some. The repertoire holds roughly 400,000 clones, with roughly 14% as singletons. The sample taken for sequencing was naive CD4+ T cells from blood. Receptor source: a man between 25 and 39 years old in good health. CDR3s include the opening cysteine and the closing phenylalanine or tryptophan. The D gene is left open where the match is weak. Size values are once, few and many counts, or a class for expanded clones, and some rows have none.

J: TRBJ1-1
D: NA
V: TRBV19
size: few
DNA: TGTGCCAGTAGTACAAACCGGGACGCGGCTTTCTTT
CDR3: CASSTNRDAAFF

J: TRBJ2-7
D: NA
V: TRBV7-9
size: NA
DNA: TGTGCCAGCAGCTTTTTTCAGGGCACTGGATACTACGAGCAGTACTTC
CDR3: CASSFFQGTGYYEQYF

J: TRBJ2-1
D: TRBD2
V: TRBV27
size: NA
DNA: TGTGCCAGCAGTGTCACTAGCGGGAGGACGTTCTTC
CDR3: CASSVTSGRTFF

J: TRBJ2-3
D: NA
V: TRBV4-3
size: few
DNA: TGCGCCAGCAGCCAACTTAGCGGATCCGAAGATACGCAGTATTTT
CDR3: CASSQLSGSEDTQYF

J: TRBJ1-4
D: TRBD1
V: TRBV30
size: few
DNA: TGTGCCTGGAGTCAGGGGGGGAGCAATGAAAAACTGTTTTTT
CDR3: CAWSQGGSNEKLFF

J: TRBJ2-1
D: NA
V: TRBV27
size: few
DNA: TGTGCCAGCAGGGAAATGGGGGGACCGCGGAATGAGCAGTTCTTC
CDR3: CASREMGGPRNEQFF

J: TRBJ1-1
D: TRBD1
V: TRBV5-1
size: few
DNA: TGCGCCAGCAGCTTGGAGTCAGGGGGTTTCACTGAAGCTTTCTTT
CDR3: CASSLESGGFTEAFF

J: TRBJ1-4
D: NA
V: TRBV29-1
size: NA
DNA: TGCAGCGTTGTCGCGGGACCGCCTAATGAAAAACTGTTTTTT
CDR3: CSVVAGPPNEKLFF

J: TRBJ2-5
D: NA
V: TRBV7-9
size: NA
DNA: TGTGCCAGCAGCTGGGACTTGCAAGAGACCCAGTACTTC
CDR3: CASSWDLQETQYF

J: TRBJ1-1
D: TRBD1
V: TRBV7-9
size: few
DNA: TGTGCCAGCAGCTTAGAAGGGGGCCTGGCTTTCTTT
CDR3: CASSLEGGLAFF

J: TRBJ1-4
D: TRBD1
V: TRBV30
size: few
DNA: TGTGCCTGGAGCGGGTATAGACAGGGATGGGATGAAAAACTGTTTTTT
CDR3: CAWSGYRQGWDEKLFF

J: TRBJ2-3
D: NA
V: TRBV5-1
size: NA
DNA: TGCGCCAGCAGCCGGACCAGGGCCGGAGCAGATACGCAGTATTTT
CDR3: CASSRTRAGADTQYF

J: TRBJ1-3
D: NA
V: TRBV6-5
size: few
DNA: TGTGCCAGCAAACGGACGTTCTCTGGAAACACCATATATTTT
CDR3: CASKRTFSGNTIYF

J: TRBJ2-3
D: NA
V: TRBV2
size: few
DNA: TGTGCCAGCAAACCGTCGAACACAGATACGCAGTATTTT
CDR3: CASKPSNTDTQYF

J: TRBJ2-1
D: TRBD1
V: TRBV5-4
size: few
DNA: TGTGCCAGCAGCACAGGGGAATTGAATGAGCAGTTCTTC
CDR3: CASSTGELNEQFF

J: TRBJ2-7
D: NA
V: TRBV9
size: NA
DNA: TGTGCCAGCAGCGTAGGCGCTGGCTCCTACGAGCAGTACTTC
CDR3: CASSVGAGSYEQYF

J: TRBJ2-3
D: NA
V: TRBV5-4
size: NA
DNA: TGTGCCAGCAGCTTGGCTCAGGGGACAGATACGCAGTATTTT
CDR3: CASSLAQGTDTQYF

J: TRBJ2-5
D: TRBD2
V: TRBV7-7
size: NA
DNA: TGTGCTAGCAGTAGGCGGGCTAGCGGAGAGACCCAGTACTTC
CDR3: CASSRRASGETQYF

J: TRBJ2-1
D: TRBD2
V: TRBV7-8
size: NA
DNA: TGTGCCAGCAGCAATAGCGGGGGGCCACCGAATGAGCAGTTCTTC
CDR3: CASSNSGGPPNEQFF

J: TRBJ2-5
D: TRBD2
V: TRBV9
size: NA
DNA: TGTGCCAGCAGCGTAGCTGGCGGGGGGACCCAAGAGACCCAGTACTTC
CDR3: CASSVAGGGTQETQYF

J: TRBJ2-3
D: NA
V: TRBV7-2
size: few
DNA: TGTGCCAGCAGCCCCCAGCCGGCAGGGTATGGAACAGATACGCAGTATTTT
CDR3: CASSPQPAGYGTDTQYF

J: TRBJ1-5
D: NA
V: TRBV7-2
size: few
DNA: TGTGCCAGCAGCTTAGTTGGCCAGGGCAATCAGCCCCAGCATTTT
CDR3: CASSLVGQGNQPQHF

J: TRBJ2-7
D: NA
V: TRBV7-2
size: few
DNA: TGTGCCAGCAGCTTATACGCGACGTTAACCTACGAGCAGTACTTC
CDR3: CASSLYATLTYEQYF

J: TRBJ2-4
D: NA
V: TRBV6-5
size: few
DNA: TGTGCCAGCAGTTCAGATGGGATTTGGAACATTCAGTACTTC
CDR3: CASSSDGIWNIQYF

J: TRBJ2-5
D: NA
V: TRBV7-9
size: few
DNA: TGTGCCAGCAGCCCCACAGCGGTCTCTCAAGAGACCCAGTACTTC
CDR3: CASSPTAVSQETQYF

J: TRBJ2-3
D: NA
V: TRBV5-4
size: few
DNA: TGTGCCAGCAGCCGCGCAGGACTTAGGGTTACGCAGTATTTT
CDR3: CASSRAGLRVTQYF

J: TRBJ2-5
D: NA
V: TRBV6-6
size: NA
DNA: TGTGCCAGCAAGGAGAGAGAGACCCAGTACTTC
CDR3: CASKERETQYF

J: TRBJ1-6
D: NA
V: TRBV27
size: NA
DNA: TGTGCCAGCAGTTTATATCAGGGGTCTGGGGATAACCTCCACTTT
CDR3: CASSLYQGSGDNLHF

J: TRBJ2-5
D: NA
V: TRBV5-1
size: NA
DNA: TGCGCCAGCAGCTTGAGGACATACCAAGAGACCCAGTACTTC
CDR3: CASSLRTYQETQYF

J: TRBJ2-4
D: TRBD1
V: TRBV5-4
size: many
DNA: TGTGCCAGCACCCGGGACAGGGCTAACATTCAGTACTTC
CDR3: CASTRDRANIQYF

J: TRBJ2-1
D: NA
V: TRBV7-9
size: few
DNA: TGTGCCAGCAGCTTATGGGCAGGGCCCACGGACAATGAGCAGTTCTTC
CDR3: CASSLWAGPTDNEQFF

J: TRBJ2-2
D: NA
V: TRBV28
size: NA
DNA: TGTGCCAGCAGTGCCTGGAGTACAAGAAACACCGGGGAGCTGTTTTTT
CDR3: CASSAWSTRNTGELFF

J: TRBJ1-1
D: NA
V: TRBV6-5
size: NA
DNA: TGTGCCAGCAGTCGAGGGAACACTGAAGCTTTCTTT
CDR3: CASSRGNTEAFF

J: TRBJ1-1
D: NA
V: TRBV14
size: few
DNA: TGTGCCAGCAGCCACAGGGGCTTGAACACTGAAGCTTTCTTT
CDR3: CASSHRGLNTEAFF

J: TRBJ1-1
D: TRBD1
V: TRBV25-1
size: few
DNA: TGTGCCAGCAGTGAATATATCGTGGGGACAGCCGGCGCTTTCTTT
CDR3: CASSEYIVGTAGAFF

J: TRBJ2-3
D: NA
V: TRBV5-1
size: NA
DNA: TGCGCCAGCAGCTTGGCCGTGGGATCAGATACGCAGTATTTT
CDR3: CASSLAVGSDTQYF

J: TRBJ2-1
D: TRBD2
V: TRBV10-3
size: NA
DNA: TGTGCCATCAGTGTGGGGACTAGCGTCGATGAGCAGTTCTTC
CDR3: CAISVGTSVDEQFF

J: TRBJ2-5
D: NA
V: TRBV29-1
size: few
DNA: TGCAGCGTTGGACAGATCCAAGAGACCCAGTACTTC
CDR3: CSVGQIQETQYF

J: TRBJ2-5
D: TRBD1
V: TRBV30
size: NA
DNA: TGTGCCTGGAGTCAACAGGGGGCGGAGACCCAGTACTTC
CDR3: CAWSQQGAETQYF

J: TRBJ2-7
D: NA
V: TRBV7-2
size: once
DNA: TGTGCCAGCAGCTCTTCAGGTTCCGAGCAGTACTTC
CDR3: CASSSSGSEQYF

J: TRBJ2-4
D: TRBD1
V: TRBV6-6
size: NA
DNA: TGTGCCAGCAGTTACCGCACAGGGGGGAGAGAGAACATTCAGTACTTC
CDR3: CASSYRTGGRENIQYF

J: TRBJ2-1
D: TRBD2
V: TRBV4-2
size: few
DNA: TGTGCCAGCAGCCAAGGCCGGACTAGCGGAGGCAGGGATGAGCAGTTCTTC
CDR3: CASSQGRTSGGRDEQFF

J: TRBJ2-5
D: TRBD2
V: TRBV23-1
size: NA
DNA: TGCGCCAGCAGTCAATCGTCTCTAGCGGGGGCCACGAGGGAGACCCAGTACTTC
CDR3: CASSQSSLAGATRETQYF

J: TRBJ2-3
D: TRBD2
V: TRBV5-4
size: NA
DNA: TGTGCCAGCGGCGAACGACTAGCGGCACACACAGATACGCAGTATTTT
CDR3: CASGERLAAHTDTQYF

J: TRBJ2-3
D: TRBD2
V: TRBV7-9
size: few
DNA: TGTGCCAGCAGCTGGGGACTAGCTGGCACAGATACGCAGTATTTT
CDR3: CASSWGLAGTDTQYF

J: TRBJ1-1
D: TRBD1
V: TRBV6-1
size: few
DNA: TGTGCCAGCAACAGGGGGCAGTTCACTGAAGCTTTCTTT
CDR3: CASNRGQFTEAFF

J: TRBJ2-7
D: NA
V: TRBV7-2
size: NA
DNA: TGTGCCAGCAGCTTAGCGTCTGTCAGCCCCTACGAGCAGTACTTC
CDR3: CASSLASVSPYEQYF

J: TRBJ2-5
D: TRBD2
V: TRBV4-1
size: NA
DNA: TGCGCCAGCAGCACCTCCGGGACTAGCGTACAAGAGACCCAGTACTTC
CDR3: CASSTSGTSVQETQYF

J: TRBJ2-3
D: TRBD2
V: TRBV18
size: NA
DNA: TGTGCCAGCTCACCATCAGAGCGGGGGGTCACAGATACGCAGTATTTT
CDR3: CASSPSERGVTDTQYF